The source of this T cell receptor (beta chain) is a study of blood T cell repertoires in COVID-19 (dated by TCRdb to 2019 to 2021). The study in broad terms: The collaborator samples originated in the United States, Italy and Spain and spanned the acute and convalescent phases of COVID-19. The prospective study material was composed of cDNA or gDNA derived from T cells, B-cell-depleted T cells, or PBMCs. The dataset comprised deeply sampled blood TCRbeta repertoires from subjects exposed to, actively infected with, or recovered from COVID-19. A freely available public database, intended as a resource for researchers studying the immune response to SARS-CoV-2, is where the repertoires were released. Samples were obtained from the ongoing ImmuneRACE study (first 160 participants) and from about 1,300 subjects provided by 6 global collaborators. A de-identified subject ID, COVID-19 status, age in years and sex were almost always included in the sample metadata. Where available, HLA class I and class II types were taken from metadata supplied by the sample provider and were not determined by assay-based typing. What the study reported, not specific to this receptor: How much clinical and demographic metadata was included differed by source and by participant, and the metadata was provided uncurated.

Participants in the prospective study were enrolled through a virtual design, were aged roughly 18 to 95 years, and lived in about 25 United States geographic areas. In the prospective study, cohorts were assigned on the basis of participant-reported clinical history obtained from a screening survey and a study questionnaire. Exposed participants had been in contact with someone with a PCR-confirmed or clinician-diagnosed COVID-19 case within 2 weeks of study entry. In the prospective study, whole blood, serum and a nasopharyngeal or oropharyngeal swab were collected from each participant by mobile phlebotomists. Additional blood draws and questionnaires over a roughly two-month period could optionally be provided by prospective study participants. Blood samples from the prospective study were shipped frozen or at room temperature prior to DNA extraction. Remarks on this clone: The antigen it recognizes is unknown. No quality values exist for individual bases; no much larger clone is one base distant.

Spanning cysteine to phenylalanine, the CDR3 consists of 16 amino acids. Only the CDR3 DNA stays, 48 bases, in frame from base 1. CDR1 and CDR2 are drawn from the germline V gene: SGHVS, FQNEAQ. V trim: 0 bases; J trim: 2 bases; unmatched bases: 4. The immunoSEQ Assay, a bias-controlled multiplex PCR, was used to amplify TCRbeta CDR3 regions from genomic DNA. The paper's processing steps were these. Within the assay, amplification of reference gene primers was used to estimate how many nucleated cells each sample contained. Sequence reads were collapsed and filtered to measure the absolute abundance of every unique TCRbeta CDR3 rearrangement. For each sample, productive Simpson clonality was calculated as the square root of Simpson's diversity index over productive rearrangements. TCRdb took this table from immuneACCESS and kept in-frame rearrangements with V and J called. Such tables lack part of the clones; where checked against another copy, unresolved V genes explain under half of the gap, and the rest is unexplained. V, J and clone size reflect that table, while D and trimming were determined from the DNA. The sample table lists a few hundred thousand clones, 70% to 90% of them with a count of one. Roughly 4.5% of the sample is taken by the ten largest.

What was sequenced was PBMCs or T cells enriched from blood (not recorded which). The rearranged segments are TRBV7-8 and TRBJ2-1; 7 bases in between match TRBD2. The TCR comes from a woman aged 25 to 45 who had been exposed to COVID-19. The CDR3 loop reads CASSLAGGEAYNEQFF. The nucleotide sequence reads TGTGCCAGCAGCTTAGCGGGGGGGGAAGCCTACAATGAGCAGTTCTTC.